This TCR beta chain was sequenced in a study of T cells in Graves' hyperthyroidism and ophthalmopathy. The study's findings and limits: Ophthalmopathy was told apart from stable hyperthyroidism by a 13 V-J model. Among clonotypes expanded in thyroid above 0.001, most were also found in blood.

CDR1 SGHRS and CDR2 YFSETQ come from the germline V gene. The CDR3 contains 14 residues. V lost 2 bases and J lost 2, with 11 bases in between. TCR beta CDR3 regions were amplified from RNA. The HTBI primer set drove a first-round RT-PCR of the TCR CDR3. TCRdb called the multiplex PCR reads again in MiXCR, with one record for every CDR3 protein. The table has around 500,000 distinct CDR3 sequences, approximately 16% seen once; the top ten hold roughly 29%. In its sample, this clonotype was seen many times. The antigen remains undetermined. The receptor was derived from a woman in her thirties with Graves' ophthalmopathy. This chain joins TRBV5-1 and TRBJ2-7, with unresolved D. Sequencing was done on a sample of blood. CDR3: CASSFQTVPYEQYF. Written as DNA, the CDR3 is TGCGCCAGCAGCTTCCAAACAGTTCCCTACGAGCAGTACTTC.